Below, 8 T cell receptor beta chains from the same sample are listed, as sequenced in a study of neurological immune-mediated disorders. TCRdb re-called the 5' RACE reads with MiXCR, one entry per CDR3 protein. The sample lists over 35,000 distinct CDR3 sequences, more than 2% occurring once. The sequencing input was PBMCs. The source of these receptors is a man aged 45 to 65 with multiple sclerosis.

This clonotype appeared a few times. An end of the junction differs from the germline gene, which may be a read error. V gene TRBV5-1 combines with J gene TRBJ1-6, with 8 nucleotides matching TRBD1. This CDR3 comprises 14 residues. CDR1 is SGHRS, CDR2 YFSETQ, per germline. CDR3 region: CASSDGQGVSPLHF. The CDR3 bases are TGCGCCAGCAGCGACGGACAGGGTGTTTCACCCCTACACTTT.

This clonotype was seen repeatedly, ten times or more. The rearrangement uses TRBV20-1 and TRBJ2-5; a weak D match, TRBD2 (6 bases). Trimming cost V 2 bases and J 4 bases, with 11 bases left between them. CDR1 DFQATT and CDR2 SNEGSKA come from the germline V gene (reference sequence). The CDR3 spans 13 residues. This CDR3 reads CSARRGSRETQYF. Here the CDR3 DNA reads TGCAGTGCTAGACGGGGGAGTCGAGAGACCCAGTACTTC.

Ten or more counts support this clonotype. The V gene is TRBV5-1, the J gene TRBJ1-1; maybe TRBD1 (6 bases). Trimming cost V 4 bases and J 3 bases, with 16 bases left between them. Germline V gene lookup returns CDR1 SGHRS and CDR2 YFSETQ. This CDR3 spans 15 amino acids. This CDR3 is CASSPGGGYDTEAFF. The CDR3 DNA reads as TGCGCCAGCAGCCCGGGGGGGGGCTACGACACTGAAGCTTTCTTT.

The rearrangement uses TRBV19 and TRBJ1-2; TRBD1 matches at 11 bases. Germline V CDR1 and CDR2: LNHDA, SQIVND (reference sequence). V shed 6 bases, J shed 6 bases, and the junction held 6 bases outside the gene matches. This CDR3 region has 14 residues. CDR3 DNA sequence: TGTGCCAGTAGCTTAGGACAGGGGGCGGATGGCTACACCTTC. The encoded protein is CASSLGQGADGYTF. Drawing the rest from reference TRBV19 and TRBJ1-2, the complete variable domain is DGGITQSPKYLFRKEGQNVTLSCEQNLNHDAMYWYRQDPGQGLRLIYYSQIVNDFQKGDIAEGYSVSREKKESFPLTVTSAQKNPTAFYLCASSLGQGADGYTFGSGTRLTVV.

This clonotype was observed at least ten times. The CDR3 DNA reads as TGTGCCAGCAGCTCATGGTTGGACCCCTACAATGAGCAGTTCTTC. It codes for CASSSWLDPYNEQFF. This chain links TRBV7-9 with TRBJ2-1; no firm D call. The CDR3 consists of 15 residues. The germline gives CDR1 SEHNR, CDR2 FQNEAQ (reference sequence). With 4 bases removed from V and 2 bases from J, the gap between germline ends came to 12 bases.

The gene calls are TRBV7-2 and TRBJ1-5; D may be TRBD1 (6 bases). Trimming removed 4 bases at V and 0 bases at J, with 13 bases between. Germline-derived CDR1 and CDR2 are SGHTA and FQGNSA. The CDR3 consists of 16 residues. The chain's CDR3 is CASSYTTGYSNQPQHF. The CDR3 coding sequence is TGTGCCAGCAGCTATACCACAGGGTATAGCAATCAGCCCCAGCATTTT.

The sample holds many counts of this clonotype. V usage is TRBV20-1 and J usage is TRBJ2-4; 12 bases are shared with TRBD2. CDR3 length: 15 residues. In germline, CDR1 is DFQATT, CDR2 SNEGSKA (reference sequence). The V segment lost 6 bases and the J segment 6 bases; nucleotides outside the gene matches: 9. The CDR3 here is CSAVRLAGAGNIQYF. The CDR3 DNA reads TGCAGTGCGGTGAGACTAGCGGGGGCTGGAAACATTCAGTACTTC.

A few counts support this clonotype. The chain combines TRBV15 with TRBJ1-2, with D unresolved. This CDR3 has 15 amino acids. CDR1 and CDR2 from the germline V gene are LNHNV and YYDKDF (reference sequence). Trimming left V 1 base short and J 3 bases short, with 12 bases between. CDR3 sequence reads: CATSRVGRSYYGYTF. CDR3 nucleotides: TGTGCCACCAGCAGAGTAGGCAGGAGTTACTATGGCTACACCTTC.